Below, 18 T cell receptor beta chains from the same sample are listed, as sequenced in a study of CD8 T cells in Susac syndrome. RNA totalling about 0.45 to 1 ug underwent reverse transcription with random hexamers. MiXCR was run by TCRdb on the immunoSEQ multiplex PCR reads, yielding one entry per CDR3 protein. The sample lists roughly 80,000 distinct CDR3 sequences, about 91% occurring once. Sequenced material: CD8+ T cells from PBMCs. The receptor source for this set is a human donor with multiple sclerosis.

This clonotype occurred once. V is TRBV19 and J is TRBJ1-1, with D tentatively TRBD1 (6 bases). The V and J ends lost 5 bases and 4 bases respectively, with 14 bases between them. The germline gives CDR1 LNHDA, CDR2 SQIVND (reference sequence). The length of the CDR3 is 14 residues. In DNA form, the CDR3 reads TGTGCCAGTAGTGCTTCGACAGGAGGCACTGAAGCTTTCTTT. Translating it yields CASSASTGGTEAFF.

The rearrangement uses TRBV5-4 and TRBJ1-2; 8 bases line up with TRBD1. Trimming took 3 bases from V and 7 from J; bases not matched to a gene: 8. CDR3 length equals 14 residues. The germline V gene encodes CDR1 SGHNT and CDR2 YYREEE (reference sequence). The CDR3 sequence: CASSSSEDRAGYTF. Here the CDR3 DNA reads TGTGCCAGCAGCTCCTCGGAGGACAGGGCTGGCTACACCTTC.

The rearrangement links TRBV2 to TRBJ1-1; a weak D match, TRBD1 (5 bases). The V gene lost 8 bases and the J gene lost 1 base, with 17 bases spanning the gap. The CDR3 runs to 15 residues. Per germline, CDR1 SNHLY and CDR2 FYNNEI. CDR3 sequence reads: CASHRGEWGNTEAFF. CDR3 nucleotides: TGTGCCAGCCATCGAGGGGAGTGGGGGAACACTGAAGCTTTCTTT.

The chain links TRBV28 to TRBJ2-5; D is unclear. Germline-derived CDR1 and CDR2 are MDHEN and SYDVKM. CDR3 length equals 14 residues. Trimming pared 5 bases from V and 5 bases from J, leaving 15 bases between. This chain's CDR3 is CASSPRTVGETQYF. For the CDR3, the DNA is TGTGCCAGCAGTCCGCGGACCGTCGGGGAGACCCAGTACTTC.

V gene TRBV6-5 combines with J gene TRBJ1-6; 7 bases fit TRBD1. Germline loops: CDR1 MNHEY, CDR2 SVGAGI. The CDR3 sequence is 15 residues long. V lost 6 bases to trimming and J lost 7 bases; unmatched junction nucleotides: 9. This CDR3 is CASSPFGTANSPLHF. Here the CDR3 DNA reads TGTGCCAGCAGCCCCTTTGGGACAGCCAATTCACCCCTCCACTTT.

The chain links TRBV4-3 to TRBJ2-7; D perhaps matches TRBD2 (5 bases). Germline V gene lookup returns CDR1 LGHNA and CDR2 YSLEER. This CDR3 comprises 15 residues. V was pared by 5 bases and J by 3 bases, with 17 bases between. The CDR3 loop reads CASSVATSFVYEQYF. In DNA, the CDR3 is TGCGCCAGCAGCGTCGCTACTAGTTTCGTCTACGAGCAGTACTTC.

The gene calls are TRBV20-1 and TRBJ2-1; no definite D call. This CDR3 contains 11 residues. With 5 bases removed from V and 8 bases from J, the gap between germline ends came to 10 bases. Germline V gene data show CDR1 as DFQATT and CDR2 as SNEGSKA (reference sequence). CDR3 residues: CSAPRRDEQFF. The CDR3 coding sequence is TGCAGTGCTCCGAGACGGGATGAGCAGTTCTTC.

This chain uses TRBV18 with TRBJ2-7, with TRBD2 as a possible D gene (7 bases). Germline assignment: CDR1 KGHSH and CDR2 LQKENI. This CDR3 comprises 15 residues. V lost 3 bases, J lost 3 bases, and 15 bases lay in between. The CDR3 loop reads CASSPPTGTNYEQYF. For the CDR3, the DNA is TGTGCCAGCTCACCCCCAACAGGGACTAACTACGAGCAGTACTTC.

The chain recombines TRBV10-3 with TRBJ1-2; TRBD1 is a possible D gene (6 bases). Germline loops: CDR1 ENHRY, CDR2 SYGVKD. V lost 3 bases and J lost 8, with 16 bases in between. The CDR3 runs to 14 residues. DNA of the CDR3: TGTGCCATCAGTGAAACGAGGGGGACGGGAGGCTACACCTTC. It encodes CAISETRGTGGYTF.

This clonotype was observed a single time. The chain uses TRBV9 and TRBJ2-5; TRBD1 matches 7 bases. CDR1 SGDLS and CDR2 YYNGEE come from the germline V gene. The CDR3 has 14 amino acids. V lost 2 bases, J lost 0 bases, and 1 base stayed unmatched. CDR3 sequence: CASSVTGYQETQYF. The DNA of the CDR3 is TGTGCCAGCAGCGTGACAGGGTACCAAGAGACCCAGTACTTC.

This chain links TRBV2 with TRBJ2-5, with 12 bases identical to TRBD2. Germline CDR1 SNHLY, CDR2 FYNNEI. The CDR3 has 15 amino acids. Trimming took 4 bases from V and 4 from J; bases not matched to a gene: 4. Here the CDR3 reads CASSGLAGVLETQYF. CDR3 coding DNA: TGTGCCAGCAGTGGACTAGCGGGAGTTCTAGAGACCCAGTACTTC.

The chain couples TRBV30 to TRBJ2-7, with D possibly being TRBD2 (6 bases). The CDR3 runs to 16 residues. The V and J ends lost 1 base and 0 bases respectively, with 16 bases between them. CDR1 is GTSNPN, CDR2 SVGIG, per germline (reference sequence). The CDR3, as DNA: TGTGCCTGGAGTGATCCGGAGGGTACTAGCTCCTACGAGCAGTACTTC. Amino acids: CAWSDPEGTSSYEQYF.

The chain couples TRBV12-3 or TRBV12-4 to TRBJ2-1, with 7 nucleotides matching TRBD2. V lost 4 bases and J lost 5; bases outside the gene matches: 17. This CDR3 is built from 18 residues. CDR3 protein: CASSSKGGASEADNEQFF. The CDR3 coding sequence is TGTGCCAGCAGTTCCAAGGGAGGGGCTAGCGAAGCCGACAATGAGCAGTTCTTC.

The chain joins TRBV9 to TRBJ2-1, with 10 positions matching TRBD2. This CDR3 is built from 15 residues. Germline V gene sequence: CDR1 SGDLS, CDR2 YYNGEE. V dropped 0 bases and J dropped 8; count of bases not matched to a gene: 5. The CDR3 nucleotides are TGTGCCAGCAGCGTAGGGTCTAGCGGGAGTCATGAGCAGTTCTTC. It translates to CASSVGSSGSHEQFF.

The rearrangement uses TRBV28 and TRBJ2-1; no definite D call. The CDR3 spans 14 residues. Per germline, CDR1 MDHEN and CDR2 SYDVKM. Trimming cost V 4 bases and J 7 bases, with 14 bases left between them. The DNA of the CDR3 is TGTGCCAGCAGTTCTGGATTGGACGGGAATGAGCAGTTCTTC. Translating gives CASSSGLDGNEQFF.

The rearrangement joins TRBV12-3 or TRBV12-4 to TRBJ2-7; D uncertain. CDR3 length: 13 residues. V gave up 1 base and J gave up 5 bases, with 9 bases separating them. DNA for the CDR3: TGTGCCAGCAGTTTAGGCAGGTTAGACGAGCAGTACTTC. Encoded protein: CASSLGRLDEQYF.

This chain joins TRBV2 and TRBJ1-2; TRBD1 matches at 7 bases. V dropped 6 bases and J dropped 4; count of bases not matched to a gene: 14. The CDR3 spans 16 residues. Germline V CDR1 and CDR2: SNHLY, FYNNEI. The CDR3 DNA reads as TGTGCCAGCAGCCACCACTCGGGGGAGGGGGCCTATGGCTACACCTTC. It encodes CASSHHSGEGAYGYTF.

This chain uses TRBV3-1 with TRBJ1-2, with D tentatively TRBD1 (6 bases). V dropped 5 bases and J dropped 0 bases, with 13 bases sitting between them. The length of the CDR3 is 15 residues. Germline V gene data show CDR1 as LGHDT and CDR2 as YNNKEL (reference sequence). DNA for the CDR3: TGTGCCAGCAGCGAGACAGGCGGAGCTAACTATGGCTACACCTTC. Protein: CASSETGGANYGYTF.